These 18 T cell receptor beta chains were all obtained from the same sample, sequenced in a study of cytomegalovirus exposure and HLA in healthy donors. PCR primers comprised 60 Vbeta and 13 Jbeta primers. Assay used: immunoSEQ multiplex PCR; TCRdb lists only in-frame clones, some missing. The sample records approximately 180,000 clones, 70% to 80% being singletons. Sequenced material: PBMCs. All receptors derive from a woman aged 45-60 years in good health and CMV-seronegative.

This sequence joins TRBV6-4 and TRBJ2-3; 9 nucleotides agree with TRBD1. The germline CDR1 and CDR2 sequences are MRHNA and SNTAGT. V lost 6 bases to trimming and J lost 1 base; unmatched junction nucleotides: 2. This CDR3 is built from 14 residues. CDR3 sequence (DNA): TGTGCCAGCAGAAGGACAGGGGGCACAGATACGCAGTATTTT. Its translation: CASRRTGGTDTQYF.

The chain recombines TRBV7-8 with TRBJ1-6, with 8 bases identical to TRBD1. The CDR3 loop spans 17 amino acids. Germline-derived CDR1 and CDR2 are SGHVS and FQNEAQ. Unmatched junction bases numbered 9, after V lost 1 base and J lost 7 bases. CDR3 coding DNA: TGTGCCAGCAGCTTAGGGGCCGGACAGGGAGGGAATTCACCCCTCCACTTT. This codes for CASSLGAGQGGNSPLHF. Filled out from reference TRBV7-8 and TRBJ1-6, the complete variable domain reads GAGVSQSPRYKVAKRGQDVALRCDPISGHVSLFWYQQALGQGPEFLTYFQNEAQLDKSGLPSDRFFAERPEGSVSTLKIQRTQQEDSAVYLCASSLGAGQGGNSPLHFGNGTRLTVT.

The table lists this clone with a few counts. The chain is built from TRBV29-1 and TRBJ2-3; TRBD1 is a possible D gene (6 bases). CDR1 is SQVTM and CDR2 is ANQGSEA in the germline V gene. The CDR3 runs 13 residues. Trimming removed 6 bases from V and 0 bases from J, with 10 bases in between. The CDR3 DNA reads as TGCAGCGTATGCACAGGGAGCACAGATACGCAGTATTTT. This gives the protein CSVCTGSTDTQYF.

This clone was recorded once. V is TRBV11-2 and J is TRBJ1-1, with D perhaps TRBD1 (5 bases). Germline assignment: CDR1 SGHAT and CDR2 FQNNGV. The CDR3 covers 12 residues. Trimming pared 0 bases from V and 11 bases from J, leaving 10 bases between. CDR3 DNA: TGTGCCAGCAGCTTAGATATCGGGGGGGCTTTCTTT. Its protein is CASSLDIGGAFF.

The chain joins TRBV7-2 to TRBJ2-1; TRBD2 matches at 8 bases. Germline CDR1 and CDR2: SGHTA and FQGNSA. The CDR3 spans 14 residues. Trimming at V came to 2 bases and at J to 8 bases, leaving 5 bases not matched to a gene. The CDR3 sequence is CASSLTGGPDEQFF. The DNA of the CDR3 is TGTGCCAGCAGCTTAACGGGGGGGCCGGATGAGCAGTTCTTC.

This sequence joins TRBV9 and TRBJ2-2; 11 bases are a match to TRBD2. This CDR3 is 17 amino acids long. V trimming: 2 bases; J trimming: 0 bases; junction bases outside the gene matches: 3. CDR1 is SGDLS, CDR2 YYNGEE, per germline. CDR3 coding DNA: TGTGCCAGCAGCGTTTTGGGACTAGCGGCGAACACCGGGGAGCTGTTTTTT. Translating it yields CASSVLGLAANTGELFF.

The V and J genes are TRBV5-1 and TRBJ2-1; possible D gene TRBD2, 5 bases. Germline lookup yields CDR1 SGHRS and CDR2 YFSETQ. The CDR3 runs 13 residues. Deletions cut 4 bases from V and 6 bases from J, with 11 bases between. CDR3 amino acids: CASSPGSANEQFF. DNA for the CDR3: TGCGCCAGCAGCCCCGGTAGCGCCAATGAGCAGTTCTTC.

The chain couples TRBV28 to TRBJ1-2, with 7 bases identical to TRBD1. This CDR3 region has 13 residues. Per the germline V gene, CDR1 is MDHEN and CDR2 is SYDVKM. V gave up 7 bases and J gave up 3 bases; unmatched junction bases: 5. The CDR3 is CASTHQGDYGYTF. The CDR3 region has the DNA TGTGCCAGCACCCACCAGGGGGACTATGGCTACACCTTC.

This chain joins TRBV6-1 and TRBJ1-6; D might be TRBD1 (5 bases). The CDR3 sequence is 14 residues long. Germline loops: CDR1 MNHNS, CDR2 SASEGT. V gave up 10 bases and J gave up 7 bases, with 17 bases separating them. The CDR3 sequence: CATRPEGLNSPLHF. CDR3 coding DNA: TGTGCCACCCGCCCCGAGGGACTGAATTCACCCCTCCACTTT.

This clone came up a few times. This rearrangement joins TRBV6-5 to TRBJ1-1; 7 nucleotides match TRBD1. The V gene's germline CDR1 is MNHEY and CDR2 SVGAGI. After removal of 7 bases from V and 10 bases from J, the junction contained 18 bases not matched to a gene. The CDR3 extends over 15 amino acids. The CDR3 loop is CASKGQALLDERAFF. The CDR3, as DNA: TGTGCCAGCAAAGGACAGGCCCTGTTGGATGAAAGAGCTTTCTTT.

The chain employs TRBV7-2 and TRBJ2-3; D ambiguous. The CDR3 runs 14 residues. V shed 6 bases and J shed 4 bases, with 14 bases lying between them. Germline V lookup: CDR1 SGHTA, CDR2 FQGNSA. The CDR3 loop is CASRPRPTSDTQYF. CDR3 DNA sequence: TGTGCCAGCAGGCCTAGGCCCACCTCAGATACGCAGTATTTT.

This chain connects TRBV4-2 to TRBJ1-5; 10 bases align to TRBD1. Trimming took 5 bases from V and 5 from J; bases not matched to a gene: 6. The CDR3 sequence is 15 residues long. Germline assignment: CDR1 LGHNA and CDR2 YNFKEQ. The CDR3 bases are TGTGCCAGCAGCACTCGGACAGGGGGGCATCAGCCCCAGCATTTT. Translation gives CASSTRTGGHQPQHF.

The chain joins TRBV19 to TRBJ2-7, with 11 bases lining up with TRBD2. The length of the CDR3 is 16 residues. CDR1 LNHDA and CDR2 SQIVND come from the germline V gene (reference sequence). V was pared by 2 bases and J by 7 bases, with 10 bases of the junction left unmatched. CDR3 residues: CASSILQGTSGKEQYF. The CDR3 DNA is TGTGCCAGTAGTATACTACAGGGGACTAGCGGAAAAGAGCAGTACTTC.

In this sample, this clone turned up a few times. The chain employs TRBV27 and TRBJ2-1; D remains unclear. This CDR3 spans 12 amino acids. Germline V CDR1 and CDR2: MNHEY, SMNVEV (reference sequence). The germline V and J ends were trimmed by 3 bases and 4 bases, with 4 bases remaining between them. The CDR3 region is CASSFGYNEQFF. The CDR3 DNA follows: TGTGCCAGCAGTTTCGGGTACAATGAGCAGTTCTTC.

The CDR3 reads CASTGSVNTEAFF. The CDR3 region has the DNA TGTGCCAGCACCGGGTCGGTGAACACTGAAGCTTTCTTT. V gene TRBV5-6 combines with J gene TRBJ1-1; the D is unclear. V was cut by 6 bases and J by 0 bases, with 9 bases left in between. The CDR3 covers 13 residues. The germline CDR1 and CDR2 sequences are SGHDT and YYEEEE.

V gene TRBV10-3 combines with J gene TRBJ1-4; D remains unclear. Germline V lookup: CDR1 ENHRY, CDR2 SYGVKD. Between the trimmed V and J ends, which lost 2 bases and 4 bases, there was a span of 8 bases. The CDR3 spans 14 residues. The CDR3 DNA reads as TGTGCCATCAGTGAGGGTAGTCTTAATGAAAAACTGTTTTTT. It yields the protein CAISEGSLNEKLFF.

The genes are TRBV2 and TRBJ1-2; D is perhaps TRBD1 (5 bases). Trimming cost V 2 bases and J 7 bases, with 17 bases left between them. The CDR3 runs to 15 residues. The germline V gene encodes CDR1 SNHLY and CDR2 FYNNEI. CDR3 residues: CASSERQSAFGGYTF. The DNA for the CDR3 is TGTGCCAGCAGTGAAAGACAGTCCGCTTTTGGTGGCTACACCTTC.

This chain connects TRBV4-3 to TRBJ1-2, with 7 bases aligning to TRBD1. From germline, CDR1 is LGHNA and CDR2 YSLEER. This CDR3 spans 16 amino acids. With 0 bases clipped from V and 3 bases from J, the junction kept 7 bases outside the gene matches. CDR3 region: CASSQDRQGVYYGYTF. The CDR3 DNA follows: TGCGCCAGCAGCCAAGATCGGCAGGGGGTTTACTATGGCTACACCTTC.